This entry is about one T cell receptor beta chain. The data are from a study of T cells after yellow fever vaccination. A single record per CDR3 protein comes from TCRdb applying MiXCR to the 5' RACE reads. This table has over 200,000 distinct CDR3 sequences, 6.7% appearing once. The CDR3 consists of 20 residues. The chain couples TRBV21-1 to TRBJ2-2; the tabulated D call, TRBD1, remains unverified against the DNA. TRBV21-1 is deemed a pseudogene. This TCR came from a man aged 30-40 years who received the YFV17D yellow fever vaccine. Sequencing was performed on CD4+ T cells sorted from PBMCs, taken on the day of the yellow fever booster vaccination. The CDR3 coding sequence is TGTGCCAGCAGCAAAGATGAGGAGGACAGGGCTAGTTCGAACACCGGGGAGCTGTTTTTT. Amino acids: CASSKDEEDRASSNTGELFF.